These 23 T cell receptor beta chains were all obtained from the same sample, sequenced in a study of CD8 T cells in ankylosing spondylitis. From the 5' RACE reads, TCRdb called clonotypes with MiXCR, one entry per CDR3 protein. There are about 150,000 distinct CDR3 sequences in the sample; under 45% occur only once, and roughly 15% lies in the top ten. Material for sequencing was synovial fluid, either unsorted or a sorted T cell fraction (not recorded which). The source of these receptors is a male donor with ankylosing spondylitis.

The J gene is TRBJ2-7, the V gene TRBV23-1; D remains unclear. TRBV23-1 is sorted into the ORF group, with uncertain function. This CDR3 spans 12 amino acids. Trimming left V 2 bases short and J 4 bases short, with 6 bases between. This chain's CDR3 is CASSQRSYEQYF. In DNA form, the CDR3 reads TGCGCCAGCAGTCAAAGATCTTACGAGCAGTACTTC.

The rearrangement joins TRBV10-1 to TRBJ2-5, with 11 bases that match TRBD2. Germline lookup yields CDR1 WNHNN and CDR2 SYGVQD (reference sequence). This CDR3 is built from 15 residues. V lost 5 bases and J lost 1; bases outside the gene matches: 3. CDR3 nucleotides: TGCGCCAGCAGTAAACTAGCGGGGGCCCAAGAGACCCAGTACTTC. Its protein is CASSKLAGAQETQYF.

This clonotype was counted between two and nine times. CDR3 nucleotide sequence: TGTGCCAGCAGTTTATTTCCACCATTTTTTTTTGGGGGTACGGAAGATACGCAGTATTTT. It translates to CASSLFPPFFFGGTEDTQYF. This sequence joins TRBV28 and TRBJ2-3; D is perhaps TRBD1 or TRBD2 (5 bases each). Trimming shortened V by 1 base and J by 5 bases, and 28 bases separated the two germline ends. Germline V gene sequence: CDR1 MDHEN, CDR2 SYDVKM. The CDR3 loop spans 20 amino acids.

This clonotype was detected a few times. The CDR3 DNA reads TGCAGTGCTCTTGATCGGTCCTGGGTCAACTCCTACGAGCAGTACTTC. The encoded protein is CSALDRSWVNSYEQYF. The chain couples TRBV20-1 to TRBJ2-7; D gene ambiguous. The CDR3 spans 16 residues. Germline V gene data show CDR1 as DFQATT and CDR2 as SNEGSKA (reference sequence). Trimming shortened V by 5 bases and J by 0 bases, and 20 bases separated the two germline ends.

This clonotype was detected a few times. The chain couples TRBV7-9 to TRBJ2-7; TRBD1 matches at 7 bases. After removal of 2 bases from V and 2 bases from J, the junction contained 0 bases not matched to a gene. Germline CDR1 and CDR2: SEHNR and FQNEAQ (reference sequence). The CDR3 covers 13 residues. CDR3 sequence reads: CASSLTGAYEQYF. The DNA of the CDR3 is TGTGCCAGCAGCTTAACAGGGGCCTACGAGCAGTACTTC. The complete variable domain, with remaining parts taken from reference TRBV7-9 and TRBJ2-7, reads DTGVSQNPRHKITKRGQNVTFRCDPISEHNRLYWYRQTLGQGPEFLTYFQNEAQLEKSRLLSDRFSAERPKGSFSTLEIQRTEQGDSAMYLCASSLTGAYEQYFGPGTRLTVT.

This clonotype was seen a handful of times. This sequence joins TRBV7-9 and TRBJ1-1; D remains ambiguous. Trimming shortened V by 4 bases and J by 6 bases, and 9 bases separated the two germline ends. This CDR3 comprises 12 residues. CDR1 and CDR2 (germline): SEHNR, FQNEAQ (reference sequence). CDR3 coding DNA: TGTGCCAGCAGCTACGACTACGCTGAAGCTTTCTTT. Translation gives CASSYDYAEAFF. Looking up the rest from reference TRBV7-9 and TRBJ1-1 gives the full variable domain: DTGVSQNPRHKITKRGQNVTFRCDPISEHNRLYWYRQTLGQGPEFLTYFQNEAQLEKSRLLSDRFSAERPKGSFSTLEIQRTEQGDSAMYLCASSYDYAEAFFGQGTRLTVV.

The chain links TRBV3-1 to TRBJ2-3; tentatively, D is TRBD1 or TRBD2 (5 bases each). The V end lost 4 bases, the J end lost 6 bases, and 17 bases lay between the germline ends. From germline, CDR1 is LGHDT and CDR2 YNNKEL (reference sequence). CDR3 length: 15 residues. The chain's CDR3 is CASSPLGPWGDTQYF. The CDR3 DNA reads TGTGCCAGCAGCCCCTTGGGGCCGTGGGGGGATACGCAGTATTTT.

V gene TRBV4-1 combines with J gene TRBJ2-2; possibly TRBD1 for D (6 bases). Germline assignment: CDR1 MGHRA and CDR2 YSYEKL. V dropped 8 bases and J dropped 3 bases, with 10 bases sitting between them. The CDR3 contains 13 residues. The DNA of the CDR3 is TGCGCCAGCCGGGACACTTACACCGGGGAGCTGTTTTTT. Residues: CASRDTYTGELFF.

This clonotype has a handful of counts. The CDR3 loop is CASSAGQGTSYEQYF. The CDR3 nucleotides read TGTGCCAGCAGCGCGGGACAGGGGACCTCCTACGAGCAGTACTTC. The chain links TRBV9 to TRBJ2-7, with 10 bases lining up with TRBD1. V dropped 3 bases and J dropped 0; count of bases not matched to a gene: 3. Germline lookup yields CDR1 SGDLS and CDR2 YYNGEE. CDR3 length: 15 residues. Looking up the rest from reference TRBV9 and TRBJ2-7 gives the full variable domain: DSGVTQTPKHLITATGQRVTLRCSPRSGDLSVYWYQQSLDQGLQFLIQYYNGEERAKGNILERFSAQQFPDLHSELNLSSLELGDSALYFCASSAGQGTSYEQYFGPGTRLTVT.

The chain carries TRBV6-1 and TRBJ1-1; D unresolved. The CDR3 is 15 residues long. Germline CDR1 reads MNHNS; CDR2 reads SASEGT. V lost 1 base to trimming and J lost 0 bases, with 9 bases between them. CDR3 nucleotide sequence: TGTGCCAGCAGTGAAGTTGAGAGAATGAACACTGAAGCTTTCTTT. Protein product: CASSEVERMNTEAFF.

The gene calls are TRBV5-1 and TRBJ2-1; 8 nucleotides match TRBD1. The CDR3 sequence is 18 residues long. CDR1 and CDR2 (germline): SGHRS, YFSETQ. Unmatched junction bases numbered 12, after V lost 3 bases and J lost 1 base. CDR3 sequence reads: CASSSQGESYRSYNEQFF. The CDR3 coding sequence is TGCGCCAGCAGCTCACAGGGGGAAAGTTATCGTTCCTACAATGAGCAGTTCTTC.

This chain links TRBV11-2 with TRBJ2-7, with 8 positions matching TRBD2. CDR1 and CDR2 (germline): SGHAT, FQNNGV. This CDR3 is 15 amino acids long. Trimming cost V 1 base and J 2 bases; bases outside gene matches: 4. This chain's CDR3 is CASSLGFSGAYEQYF. Written as DNA, the CDR3 is TGTGCCAGCAGCTTAGGATTTAGCGGGGCCTACGAGCAGTACTTC.

V is TRBV7-6 and J is TRBJ2-7; D unclear. The CDR3 is made up of 16 amino acids. V lost 2 bases and J 2 bases, leaving 16 bases between the germline ends. CDR1 is SGHVS and CDR2 is FNYEAQ in the germline V gene. The DNA for the CDR3 is TGTGCCAGCAGCTTAAAGCCCCTTTCAACCCCCTACGAGCAGTACTTC. Encoded protein: CASSLKPLSTPYEQYF.

This clonotype occurred a few times. The chain joins TRBV20-1 to TRBJ1-2; D gene unclear. CDR3 length: 14 residues. V lost 3 bases and J 0 bases, leaving 11 bases between the germline ends. Per germline, CDR1 DFQATT and CDR2 SNEGSKA (reference sequence). The CDR3 bases are TGCAGTGCTAGCAAACAGTATACTAACTATGGCTACACCTTC. It specifies CSASKQYTNYGYTF.

This clonotype was counted only a few times. The chain uses TRBV12-3 or TRBV12-4 and TRBJ2-5, with D unresolved. The V end lost 5 bases, the J end lost 2 bases, and 3 bases lay between the germline ends. The CDR3 consists of 11 residues. The CDR3 spells CASSAQETQYF. The CDR3 DNA follows: TGTGCCAGCAGTGCACAAGAGACCCAGTACTTC.

This clonotype was observed a few times. The chain combines TRBV7-8 with TRBJ2-7, with D maybe TRBD2 (6 bases). The ends were cut back, 1 base at V and 5 bases at J, with 21 bases in the middle. Germline assignment: CDR1 SGHVS and CDR2 FQNEAQ. This CDR3 region has 17 residues. DNA of the CDR3: TGTGCCAGCAGCTTAGATGGGTTTAGCGGTGAGAGGGACGAGCAGTACTTC. As protein: CASSLDGFSGERDEQYF. Variable domain in full (rest from reference TRBV7-8 and TRBJ2-7): GAGVSQSPRYKVAKRGQDVALRCDPISGHVSLFWYQQALGQGPEFLTYFQNEAQLDKSGLPSDRFFAERPEGSVSTLKIQRTQQEDSAVYLCASSLDGFSGERDEQYFGPGTRLTVT.

V is TRBV6-2 or TRBV6-3 and J is TRBJ2-5; D is unclear. V gave up 7 bases and J gave up 5 bases, with 14 bases separating them. The CDR3 has 13 amino acids. Germline CDR1 and CDR2: MNHEY and SVGEGT. CDR3 in DNA: TGTGCCAGCACCGCAGACTCTAGTGAGACCCAGTACTTC. Translation: CASTADSSETQYF.

In this sample, this clonotype turned up a few times. The chain is built from TRBV20-1 and TRBJ2-2; 12 bases are shared with TRBD2. Germline-derived CDR1 and CDR2 are DFQATT and SNEGSKA (reference sequence). With V trimmed by 5 bases and J by 1 base, 14 bases remained unmatched. The CDR3 is 19 amino acids. As DNA, the CDR3 is TGCAGTGCTTTCAACCTCCCTAGCGGGAGGGCGAGGAACACCGGGGAGCTGTTTTTT. It codes for CSAFNLPSGRARNTGELFF.

This clonotype was observed a few times. This rearrangement joins TRBV12-3 or TRBV12-4 to TRBJ1-1; no firm D call. CDR3 length: 12 amino acids. Trimming took 4 bases from V and 1 from J, leaving 4 bases between them. The CDR3: CASSSTNTEAFF. CDR3 in DNA: TGTGCCAGCAGTTCCACGAACACTGAAGCTTTCTTT.

V and J are TRBV27 and TRBJ2-1; D might be TRBD2 (5 bases). CDR3 length: 15 residues. The V end lost 0 bases, the J end lost 1 base, and 7 bases lay between the germline ends. Germline CDR1 is MNHEY and CDR2 is SMNVEV (reference sequence). The DNA for the CDR3 is TGTGCCAGCAGTTTATCGGGAGAATCCTACAATGAGCAGTTCTTC. Translated, it gives CASSLSGESYNEQFF.

This clonotype has more than one count but fewer than ten. The DNA of the CDR3 is TGTGCCACCAGCAGAGTTCCGGGGGAGGCCACAGATACGCAGTATTTT. This gives the protein CATSRVPGEATDTQYF. This chain links TRBV15 with TRBJ2-3; tentative D call: TRBD2 (6 bases). Germline loops: CDR1 LNHNV, CDR2 YYDKDF (reference sequence). The CDR3 is made up of 16 amino acids. V lost 1 base and J 2 bases, leaving 13 bases between the germline ends.

This chain connects TRBV10-3 to TRBJ2-1; TRBD1 or TRBD2 may be the D gene (5 bases each). The germline gives CDR1 ENHRY, CDR2 SYGVKD. CDR3 length: 15 residues. V was clipped by 10 bases and J by 2 bases, with 18 bases between them. The CDR3 region is CATGDGSRPYNEQFF. Here the CDR3 DNA reads TGTGCCACTGGGGACGGCTCAAGACCCTACAATGAGCAGTTCTTC.

This chain connects TRBV4-2 to TRBJ1-2, with 9 nucleotides matching TRBD1. The V gene's germline CDR1 is LGHNA and CDR2 YNFKEQ. J was trimmed by 5 bases and V by 4 bases; bases with no gene match: 8. The CDR3 length is 15 residues. For the CDR3, the DNA is TGTGCCAGCAGCCCGGGACAGGGTTCGTGGTATGGCTACACCTTC. Translated, it gives CASSPGQGSWYGYTF.